The present T cell receptor beta chain was sequenced within a study of T cells in Graves' hyperthyroidism and ophthalmopathy. This clonotype was seen ten or more times. RNA transcripts gave rise to amplified TCR beta CDR3 regions. A first-round RT-PCR of the TCR CDR3 used the HTBI primer set. TCRdb itself ran the multiplex PCR reads through MiXCR, one entry per CDR3 protein. The profile shows 650,000 to 750,000 distinct CDR3 sequences, around 13% of them singletons. The CDR3 sequence is 15 residues long. The V gene's germline CDR1 is KGHSH and CDR2 LQKENI. V was cut by 6 bases and J by 3 bases, with 15 bases left in between.

The sample taken for sequencing was blood. This sequence joins TRBV18 and TRBJ1-3; D unresolved. This clonotype was sampled from a woman younger than 35 with Graves' hyperthyroidism. DNA for the CDR3: TGTGCCAGCTCTCCCAACCCAGCTTTTGGAAACACCATATATTTT. This sequence encodes CASSPNPAFGNTIYF.